This paragraph reports one TCR beta chain. The sample is drawn from a study of blood T cell repertoires in COVID-19. Study background: Sites across the United States, Italy and Spain contributed samples from acute and convalescent COVID-19. The cDNA or gDNA used as material had been derived from T cells, B-cell-depleted T cells, or PBMCs.

This CDR3 region has 15 residues. CDR1 is MDHEN, CDR2 SYDVKM, per germline. The V end lost 3 bases, the J end lost 4 bases, and 15 bases lay between the germline ends. Per the authors' pipeline: By means of reference gene primer amplification, nucleated cell counts were estimated. Libraries were prepared by immunoSEQ multiplex PCR; TCRdb keeps only in-frame clonotypes and omits some of them. For V, J and clone size, that table is used; D and trimming come from the DNA. Of roughly 290,000 clones in the sample, over 75% were seen once. Sequenced sample: peripheral blood. The receptor was derived from an older woman with acute or convalescent COVID-19. The rearrangement joins TRBV28 to TRBJ1-2; D is perhaps TRBD1 (5 bases). The CDR3 DNA reads as TGTGCCAGCAGTTTGGGGCGGCCTGAACTCTATGGCTACACCTTC. The encoded protein is CASSLGRPELYGYTF.